This entry is about one TCR beta chain. Sequenced by immunoSEQ multiplex PCR; TCRdb stores in-frame clones only, minus some. The table lists 150,000 to 200,000 clones, around 87% of them singletons. This sample was included in a study of blood T cell repertoires in COVID-19. The overall study: Material from acute and convalescent COVID-19 was sourced from the United States, Italy and Spain. The cDNA or gDNA used as material had been derived from T cells, B-cell-depleted T cells, or PBMCs.

This CDR3 region has 11 residues. V lost 8 bases to trimming and J lost 6 bases; unmatched junction nucleotides: 0. Source material: peripheral blood. This receptor was obtained from a man aged 50 or older with acute or convalescent COVID-19. The chain has TRBV23-1 and TRBJ2-7, with 11 bases lining up with TRBD1. TRBV23-1 is recorded as an ORF, its role being uncertain. The CDR3 protein is CASGTGGEQYV. For the CDR3, the DNA is TGCGCCAGCGGGACAGGGGGCGAGCAGTACGTC.